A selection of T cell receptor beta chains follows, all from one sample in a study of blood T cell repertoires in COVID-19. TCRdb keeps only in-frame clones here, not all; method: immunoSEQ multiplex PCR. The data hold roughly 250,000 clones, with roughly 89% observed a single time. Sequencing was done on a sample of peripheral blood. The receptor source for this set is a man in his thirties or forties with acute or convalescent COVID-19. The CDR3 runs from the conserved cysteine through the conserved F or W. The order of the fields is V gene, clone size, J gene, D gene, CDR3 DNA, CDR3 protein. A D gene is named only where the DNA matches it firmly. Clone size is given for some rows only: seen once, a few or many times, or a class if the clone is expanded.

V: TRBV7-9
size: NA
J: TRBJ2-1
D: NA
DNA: TGTGCCAGCAGTCCAAATGAGGTCAGGGCTAGCTACAATGAGCAGTTCTTC
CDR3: CASSPNEVRASYNEQFF

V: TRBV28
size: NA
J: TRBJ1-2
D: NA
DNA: TGTGCCAGCAGTCAAACGATGCGGGGCTACACCTTC
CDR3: CASSQTMRGYTF

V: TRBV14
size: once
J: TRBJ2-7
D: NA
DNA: TGTGCCAGCAGCGAAGGCAGGAACTCCTACGAGCAGTACTTC
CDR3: CASSEGRNSYEQYF

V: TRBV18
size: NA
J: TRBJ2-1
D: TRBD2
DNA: TGTGCCAGCTCACCCCCCCGGGTAGCGGGAGGCAATGAGCAGTTCTTC
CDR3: CASSPPRVAGGNEQFF

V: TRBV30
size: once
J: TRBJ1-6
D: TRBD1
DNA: TGTGCCCTTCAGGGACAGGGGTTTTCACCCCTCCACTTT
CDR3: CALQGQGFSPLHF

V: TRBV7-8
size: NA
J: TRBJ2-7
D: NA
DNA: TGTGCCAGCAGCTTACCTCCGGGTGACGAGCAGTACTTC
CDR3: CASSLPPGDEQYF

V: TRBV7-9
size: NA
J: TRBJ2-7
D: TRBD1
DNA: TGTGCCAGCAGCCCCCGTAGGGGGCACGAGCAGTACTTC
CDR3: CASSPRRGHEQYF

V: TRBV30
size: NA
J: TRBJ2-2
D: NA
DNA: TGTGCCTGGAAACAGATGAGTGCCGGGGAGCTGTTTTTT
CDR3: CAWKQMSAGELFF

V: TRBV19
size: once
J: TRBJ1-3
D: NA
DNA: TGTGCCAGTAGTATAGATAATCTCAACACCATATATTTT
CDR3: CASSIDNLNTIYF

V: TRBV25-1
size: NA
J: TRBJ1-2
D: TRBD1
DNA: TGTGCCAGCAGTCCGGACAGGGCTAATCGAAACTATGGCTACACCTTC
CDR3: CASSPDRANRNYGYTF

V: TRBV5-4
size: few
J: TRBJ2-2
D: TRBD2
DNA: TGTGCCAGCAGCTTGTTTGCGGGGGGGAACACCGGGGAGCTGTTTTTT
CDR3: CASSLFAGGNTGELFF

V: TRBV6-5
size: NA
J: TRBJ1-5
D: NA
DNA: TGTGCCAGCAGTTACTCGAGAAATCAGCCCCAGCATTTT
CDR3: CASSYSRNQPQHF

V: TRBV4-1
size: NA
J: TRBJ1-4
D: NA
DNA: TGCGCCAGCAGCCAAGCGAGGGGGAGTTGGGAAAAACTGTTTTTT
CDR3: CASSQARGSWEKLFF

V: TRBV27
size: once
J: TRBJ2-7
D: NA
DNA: TGTGCCAGCAAAGTGGCTAGTTATTCCTACGAGCAGTACTTC
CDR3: CASKVASYSYEQYF

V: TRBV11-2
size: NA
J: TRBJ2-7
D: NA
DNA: TGTGCCAGCAGCTTAAACACAGCCTACGAGCAGTACTTC
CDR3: CASSLNTAYEQYF

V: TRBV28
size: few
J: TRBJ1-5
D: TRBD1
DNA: TGTGCCAGCAGCCCAGGGGGAAACAATCAGCCCCAGCATTTT
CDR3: CASSPGGNNQPQHF

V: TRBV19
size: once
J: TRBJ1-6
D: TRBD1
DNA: TGTGCCAGTAGTATTTGGGGGCAGGGGGACTCTTCACCCCTCCACTTT
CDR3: CASSIWGQGDSSPLHF

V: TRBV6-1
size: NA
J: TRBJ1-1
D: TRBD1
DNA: TGTGCCAGCAGTGAACGGGACAGCAGTGAAGCTTTCTTT
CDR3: CASSERDSSEAFF

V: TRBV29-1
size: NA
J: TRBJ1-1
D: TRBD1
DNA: TGCAGCGAAGGGACAGGGGTCTCTGAAGCTTTCTTT
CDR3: CSEGTGVSEAFF

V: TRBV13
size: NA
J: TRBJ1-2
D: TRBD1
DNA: TGTGCCAGCAGCCGTACAGGGGGCGGCGGGGGCTACACCTTC
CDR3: CASSRTGGGGGYTF

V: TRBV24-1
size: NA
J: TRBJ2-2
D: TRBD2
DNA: TGTGCCACCAGTGACGGAGGGAGGGCAGCCGGGGAGCTGTTTTTT
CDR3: CATSDGGRAAGELFF

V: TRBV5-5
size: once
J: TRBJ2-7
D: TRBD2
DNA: TGTGCCAGCAGCTTCCGGCTAGCGGGAGACGAGCAGTACTTC
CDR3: CASSFRLAGDEQYF

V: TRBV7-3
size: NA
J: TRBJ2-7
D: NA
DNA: TGTGCCAGCAGCGCCTACCAGGGTCCGTACGAGCAGTACTTC
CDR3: CASSAYQGPYEQYF

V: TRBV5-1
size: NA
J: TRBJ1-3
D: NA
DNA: TGCGCCAGCAGCTTGGGACAGTACTCTGGAAACACCATATATTTT
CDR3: CASSLGQYSGNTIYF

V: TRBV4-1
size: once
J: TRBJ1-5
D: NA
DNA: TGCGCCAGCAGCCAAGAGGAGCTCAATCAGCCCCAGCATTTT
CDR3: CASSQEELNQPQHF

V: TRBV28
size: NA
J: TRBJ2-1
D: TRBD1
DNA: TGTGCCAGCAGTCTTTCCTCAGGGGGCGCTTACAATGAGCAGTTCTTC
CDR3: CASSLSSGGAYNEQFF

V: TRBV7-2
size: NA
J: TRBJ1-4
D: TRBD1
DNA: TGTGCCAGCAGCTTGGACAGGGGGTCTCTGTATGAAAAACTGTTTTTT
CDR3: CASSLDRGSLYEKLFF

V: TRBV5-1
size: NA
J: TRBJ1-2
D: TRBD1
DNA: TGCGCCAGCAGCTTGGGGGACAGCAACTATGGCTACACCTTC
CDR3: CASSLGDSNYGYTF

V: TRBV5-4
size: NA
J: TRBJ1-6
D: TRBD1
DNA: TGTGCCAGCAGCCGAGAAGGGGGCGGCTCACCCCTCCACTTT
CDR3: CASSREGGGSPLHF

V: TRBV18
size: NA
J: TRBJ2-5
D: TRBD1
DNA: TGTGCCAGCTCACCACAACAGGGGGCAGGAGAGACCCAGTACTTC
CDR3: CASSPQQGAGETQYF

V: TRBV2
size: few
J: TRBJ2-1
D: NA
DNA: TGTGCCAGCAGTATAAGCACTTACAATGAGCAGTTCTTC
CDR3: CASSISTYNEQFF

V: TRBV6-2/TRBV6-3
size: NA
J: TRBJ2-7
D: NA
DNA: TGTGCCAGCAGTTACGGAGGTGCGGGCTACGAGCAGTACTTC
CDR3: CASSYGGAGYEQYF

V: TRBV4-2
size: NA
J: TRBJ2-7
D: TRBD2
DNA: TGTGCCAGCAGCCAAGATCAAGGACTAGAAGTTTACGAGCAGTACTTC
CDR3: CASSQDQGLEVYEQYF

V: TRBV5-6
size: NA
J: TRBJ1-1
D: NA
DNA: TGTGCCAGCAGCTGGCCTGGCAGGGAGGTCACTGAAGCTTTCTTT
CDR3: CASSWPGREVTEAFF

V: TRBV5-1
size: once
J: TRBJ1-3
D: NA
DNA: TGCGCCAGCAGCCTCCAGGGGAGCTCTGGAAACACCATATATTTT
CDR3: CASSLQGSSGNTIYF

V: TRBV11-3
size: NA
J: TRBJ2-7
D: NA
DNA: TGTGCCAGCAGCTCGGGGGAGGCGCTTTGGAACGAGCAGTACTTC
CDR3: CASSSGEALWNEQYF

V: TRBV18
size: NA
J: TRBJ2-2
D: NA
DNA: TGTGCCAGCTCACCACCGGAGCTAGCAGGAATCGGGGAGCTGTTTTTT
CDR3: CASSPPELAGIGELFF

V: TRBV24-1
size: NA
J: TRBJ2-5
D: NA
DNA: TGTGCCACCAGTGACCTGACAGTCTCGGAGACCCAGTACTTC
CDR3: CATSDLTVSETQYF

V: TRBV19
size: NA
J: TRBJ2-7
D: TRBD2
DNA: TGTGCCAGTAGTGTAAGCGGGGGGTATTACGAGCAGTACTTC
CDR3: CASSVSGGYYEQYF

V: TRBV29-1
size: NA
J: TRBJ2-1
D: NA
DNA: TGCAGCGTAGATACAGGGTCCTACAATGAGCAGTTCTTC
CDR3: CSVDTGSYNEQFF